The text below deals with one TCR beta chain. The antigen is undetermined. The sample comes from a study of CD8+ T cells in alopecia areata. Study-level background: Scoring of treated patients' severity used the percentage of affected scalp area.

Isolated RNA was reverse transcribed into cDNA used as the sequencing template. Profiling relied on immunoSEQ multiplex PCR, and the TCRdb table lists in-frame clones only, not all of them. Of 250,000 to 300,000 clones detected, over 45% appear once; the ten largest clones hold under 2%. Overall study findings and caveats: Sequences from scalp samples also cover resident alphabeta T cells of normal skin. Scalp clonality dropped significantly under tofacitinib, as did expanded CD8+ top-100 clones.

Indicated treatment: oral pan-JAK inhibitor, 5-10 mg twice daily. Alopecia areata patients provided lesional scalp punch biopsies and peripheral blood. Germline V CDR1 and CDR2: MNHEY, SVGAGI. Trimming pared 7 bases from V and 2 bases from J, leaving 10 bases between. The CDR3 totals 13 residues. The sample was CD4+ T cells sorted from blood, taken at week 24, from a patient treated with tofacitinib. This sequence originates from a human donor with alopecia areata. The chain links TRBV6-5 to TRBJ2-3; D could derive from TRBD1 or TRBD2 (5 bases each). The CDR3 DNA reads as TGTGCCAGCAACGTGGGGGACACAGATACGCAGTATTTT. Amino acid sequence: CASNVGDTDTQYF.